This note documents a single T cell receptor (beta chain) sequence. The target of this receptor is not known. No much larger clone exists at a distance of one base, and base qualities are not known. This specimen belongs to a study of cytomegalovirus exposure and HLA in healthy donors (dated by TCRdb to about 2017). Study-wide context: According to an earlier analysis of 587 of the donors, about 179 million T cells yielded 117 million unique TCR beta sequences and 276 Gb of sequence data. An early release covering some 640 HLA-typed donors comprised approximately 300 gigabases of sequencing data and about 90 million unique TCR sequences. The genetic ancestry cluster associated with self-reported Caucasian donors included approximately 85% of the roughly 400 genotyped donors. The aim of the study was to test whether cataloging public T cell receptors could identify signatures of past pathogen exposure. The study profiled the T cell repertoires of hundreds of subjects by immunosequencing and related them to cytomegalovirus serostatus. A separate validation cohort of 100 to 150 different subjects was used in addition to the roughly 640-subject first cohort. To predict cytomegalovirus infection status, the study brought together high-throughput TCR immunosequencing, statistical association of individual TCRs with disease status, and machine learning. To study patterns of TCR occurrence, a later analysis re-analyzed previously published TCR beta repertoires from 650 to 750 donors and added high-resolution HLA genotyping. In the later analysis, no new phenotypic data were used to find candidate immune exposures; instead, reliance was placed on TCR beta sequences and their occurrence across donors. In an earlier analysis of 500 to 650 of the donors, high-throughput TCR beta sequencing was used to judge whether each TCR beta V gene segment behaved as functional or pseudogenic. Donor age, sex, ethnicity and CMV serostatus were compiled alongside the repertoire data. A later genetic analysis used genome-wide SNP genotypes for about three fifths of the roughly 700 donors, treating that subset as a discovery cohort. Every discovery cohort repertoire had been produced on one sequencing platform. Class I and class II HLA loci were covered by the typing at four-digit resolution. Typing coverage differed by locus: A, B, C, DRB1 and DQB1 were typed in about 620-630 donors, DQA1 in approximately 520, DPA1 in nearly 610, and DPB1 in 400 to 480. Because of strong linkage in the cohort, roughly five DR-DQ haplotypes were treated as single units for association and clustering. On average, around 240,000 unique TCR beta nucleotide sequences were sequenced per donor among 398 genotyped donors of the cohort, with about 19% of those sequences being non-productive.

Broader findings and caveats from the paper: Correlated functional status among segregating V segments might reflect linkage disequilibrium, but an unknown experimental factor could not be ruled out. The 87-base-pair reads could not distinguish some IMGT-functional V segments, including TRBV6-2 and TRBV6-3, so those segments were excluded. In this cohort, only TCR beta chains were sequenced, and detectable features were limited by the absence of alpha or paired-chain data. Because counts were too low, roughly 16 rarely observed V segments, including chromosome 9 orphons, were excluded from the earlier analysis of 587 of the donors. While some public TCRs were present in many individuals, most TCR sequences turned up only very rarely across donors. A further reported finding was that TCR beta sequences accurately predicted the HLA-A and HLA-B alleles for most subjects in the first cohort. Sequencing depth was assumed to be roughly uniform across donors in the presence/absence analyses, though that assumption may not hold. In an earlier analysis of 587 of the donors, most TCR beta V segments were observed in productive rearrangements about 90% or about 30% of the time, broadly matching IMGT annotations. In a later analysis, most CMV-associated TCR beta chains were found to appear HLA-restricted, with HLA associations seemingly driven largely by CMV exposure. When HLA alleles, especially DR and DQ, strongly co-occurred, TCR associations were difficult to assign to individual alleles. According to a later analysis, parvovirus B19, influenza, CMV and Epstein-Barr virus appeared linked to several top co-occurrence clusters. The authors suggested that the approach could potentially be generalized to other disease states and immunological phenotypes. A cluster of highly shared sequence variants was judged likely to be a technical artifact of the sequencing pipeline. Compared with the roughly 670-donor mean, donors in an Asian-associated ancestry cluster had fewer N-insertions in productive TCRs, according to a later genetic analysis. The classifier was reported to diagnose cytomegalovirus status with high specificity and sensitivity in both the original cohort and the validation cohort. In a later analysis, about 17,000 TCR beta sequences were associated with specific HLA alleles at a false discovery rate of 0.05. In a later analysis, TCR association rates were found to vary across HLA loci, with the most associated TCRs seen for DRB1 alleles and the fewest for HLA-C alleles. For the cohort, immune exposure information was limited to CMV serostatus. A later genetic analysis associated a missense DCLRE1C variant with V-gene and J-gene trimming of TCR beta chains, and an independent cohort replicated the association. Because HLA typing was missing for some donors at each locus, association tests included only the typed subset. The study listed 164 TCR beta chains as associated with cytomegalovirus. A few of the identified cytomegalovirus-associated TCR beta chains were confirmed in vitro to be specific for cytomegalovirus antigens. A later analysis found that HLA-associated TCR beta chains were more clonally expanded and had lower generation probabilities than equally common non-associated chains.

In total, approximately 690 healthy bone marrow donors made up the cohort. Cohort members were all nominally healthy when sampled, although unrecorded immune exposures were likely present. Of the 700 or so cohort members, 250 to 300 had positive CMV serostatus and around 350 had negative CMV serostatus, and CMV serostatus was not recorded for the donor. Every donor gave a peripheral blood sample, and the peripheral blood mononuclear cells from that sample were used for TCR beta sequencing. The Qiagen DNeasy Blood Extraction Kit was used to extract genomic DNA from the blood cell samples. The library was prepared using the immunoSEQ multiplex PCR assay. For the multiplex PCR, a mixture combining 60 forward primers for TCR Vbeta segments and 13 reverse primers for TCR Jbeta segments was used. The CDR3 region of rearranged TCR beta genes was amplified from genomic DNA by a multiplex PCR assay. Amplified TCR beta libraries were sequenced as 87-base-pair reads on the Illumina HiSeq System. As for the original processing: Across the roughly 670 repertoires, a later analysis counted tens of millions of unique TCR beta chains, roughly 11 million of which were shared by at least two donors. Raw reads were error-corrected and collapsed into unique sequences by a nearest-neighbor algorithm in which closely related sequences were merged to remove PCR and sequencing errors. Alignment of CDR3 sequences to IMGT reference sequences was used to assign V, D and J gene segments. For a sequence to be retained, a match of at least six nucleotides to both a V gene segment and a J gene segment was required. Rearrangements were classified as productive when the CDR3 lacked stop codons and remained in frame with V and J, and all other rearrangements were classified as non-productive. Following IMGT convention, CDR3 was defined as the stretch from the second conserved V-encoded cysteine up to the conserved J-encoded phenylalanine. The earlier analysis of about 560 of the donors excluded any sequence lacking an unambiguous match to a single V gene segment. In an earlier analysis of approximately 560 of the donors, a V segment was called functional when productive rearrangements were above 56.7%, and segregating when the standard deviation between donors exceeded 5%. To diagnose cytomegalovirus status from the catalog of TCR beta chain sequences, a statistical classification framework was built. V and J gene assignment, in a later analysis, came from comparing TCR nucleotide sequences with IMGT/GENE-DB human TR gene sequences. Using the TCRdist pipeline, a later analysis assigned CDR3 sequences along with most-parsimonious VDJ recombination scenarios. In a later analysis, each TCR beta chain was defined by its CDR3 amino acid sequence together with its V-gene family, and reads without a unique V-gene family were excluded. As a way to deal with suspected cross-contamination and a sequencing artifact, a later analysis dropped approximately 590 nucleotide sequences that were highly shared and had low generation probability. In a later analysis, a clonal expansion index for each public chain was calculated from normalized within-repertoire ranks of inferred template counts. In a later analysis, generation probabilities were computed with a VDJ recombination model fitted to out-of-frame rearrangements, and the resulting probabilities were checked against IGoR. A later analysis scored TCR-TCR, TCR-HLA and TCR-CMV co-occurrence with hypergeometric tests, applying a repertoire-size bias correction to TCR pairs. False discovery rates were estimated in a later analysis by permuting HLA or CMV assignments 20 times. In a later analysis, co-occurring TCRs were grouped using DBSCAN, with TCRdist sequence similarity added in when clustering inside HLA-allele-positive subsets. Co-occurrence clustering excluded repertoires with fewer than 30,000 or more than 120,000 public chains, plus five with anomalous nucleotide sharing. The table comes from immuneACCESS by way of TCRdb, which keeps in-frame sequences with V and J called. Part of the clones is missing from these tables; in studies checked, under half for an unresolved V gene and the rest for unknown reasons. D and trimming were read from the DNA, whereas the V and J calls and clone size are those reported in that table. The sample contains about 130,000 clones, roughly 70% of them found a single time. Over 1.5% of the sample is taken by the ten largest.

V is pared back by 3 bases and J by 2 bases, with 11 bases lying between the germline termini. The CDR3 goes from the cysteine to the phenylalanine over 15 residues. Just the 45-base CDR3 DNA is kept, in frame starting at base 1. CDR1 and CDR2 are read off the germline V gene as SNHLY and FYNNEI. The chain links TRBV2 with TRBJ1-5; a tentative D call is TRBD1 (5 bases match). This receptor was taken from a human donor in good health. The sample was PBMCs. The DNA reads TGTGCCAGCAGTGATTGGGGCGTGGGCAATCAGCCCCAGCATTTT. Its coded protein is CASSDWGVGNQPQHF.